The 6 T cell receptor beta chains presented below share a single source sample, sequenced in a study of blood T cell repertoires in COVID-19. TCRdb's table, derived via immunoSEQ multiplex PCR, lists solely in-frame clones and lacks some. The top ten hold about 1.6% of the sample, which has about 410,000 clones, around 91% seen once. The sequenced material came from peripheral blood. The source of these receptors is a woman aged 40 to 50 with COVID-19, enrolled during active disease.

In its sample, this clone was seen once. The CDR3 DNA is TGTGCCAGCTCACCACCGGTCCCAATGAAGAGGCATGGCTACACCTTC. The encoded protein is CASSPPVPMKRHGYTF. J is TRBJ1-2 and V is TRBV18; D uncertain. The germline V gene encodes CDR1 KGHSH and CDR2 LQKENI. V was clipped by 0 bases and J by 6 bases, with 17 bases between them. CDR3 length: 16 amino acids.

This clone has more than one count but fewer than ten. V is TRBV30 and J is TRBJ1-3, with D possibly being TRBD1 (6 bases). V was trimmed by 5 bases and J by 0 bases, leaving 14 bases between them. The CDR3 contains 15 residues. Germline lookup yields CDR1 GTSNPN and CDR2 SVGIG (reference sequence). CDR3 sequence (DNA): TGTGCCTGGGCTTTTCAGGGGCTCTCTGGAAACACCATATATTTT. It translates to CAWAFQGLSGNTIYF. Full variable domain (remainder filled in from reference TRBV30 and TRBJ1-3): SQTIHQWPATLVQPVGSPLSLECTVEGTSNPNLYWYRQAAGRGLQLLFYSVGIGQISSEVPQNLSASRPQDRQFILSSKKLLLSDSGFYLCAWAFQGLSGNTIYFGEGSWLTVV.

This chain connects TRBV5-4 to TRBJ2-5; 7 bases are shared with TRBD2. V shed 5 bases, J shed 6 bases, and the junction held 10 bases outside the gene matches. The CDR3 has 14 residues. Germline loops: CDR1 SGHNT, CDR2 YYREEE (reference sequence). The CDR3 DNA reads as TGTGCCAGCAGATTTCGTGGGGGGGAAAAGACCCAGTACTTC. This encodes CASRFRGGEKTQYF. Full variable domain (rest looked up from reference TRBV5-4 and TRBJ2-5): ETGVTQSPTHLIKTRGQQVTLRCSSQSGHNTVSWYQQALGQGPQFIFQYYREEENGRGNFPPRFSGLQFPNYSSELNVNALELDDSALYLCASRFRGGEKTQYFGPGTRLLVL.

This chain uses TRBV4-1 with TRBJ2-3; D ambiguous. Between the trimmed V and J ends, which lost 6 bases and 6 bases, there was a span of 10 bases. The germline CDR1 and CDR2 sequences are MGHRA and YSYEKL. The CDR3 runs 12 residues. CDR3 coding DNA: TGCGCCAGCAGTTCAACCGGGGATACGCAGTATTTT. This codes for CASSSTGDTQYF.

This chain links TRBV4-3 with TRBJ1-1; no definite D call. The germline CDR1 and CDR2 sequences are LGHNA and YSLEER. V was pared by 0 bases and J by 4 bases, with 9 bases between. CDR3 length equals 14 residues. The DNA of the CDR3 is TGCGCCAGCAGCCAAGATGAGGGTATCACTGAAGCTTTCTTT. It encodes CASSQDEGITEAFF.

This chain joins TRBV27 and TRBJ2-1, with 8 bases matching TRBD1. Germline V gives CDR1 MNHEY, CDR2 SMNVEV (reference sequence). J was trimmed by 5 bases and V by 4 bases; bases with no gene match: 7. The CDR3 has 15 amino acids. The CDR3 DNA follows: TGTGCCAGCAGTTCACTACAGGGGGTGAACAATGAGCAGTTCTTC. This codes for CASSSLQGVNNEQFF.